Listed here is a single T cell receptor beta chain. Original handling: How many nucleated cells were present was estimated from reference gene primer amplification. Sequencing was performed with immunoSEQ multiplex PCR; in TCRdb, only in-frame clones are kept and a portion is missing. That table supplies the V and J calls and clone size; D and trimming were determined from the DNA. The repertoire has 360,000 or so clones, under 90% of them found once; the top ten carry 1.7%. Participant-given clinical history determined each cohort assignment. Two negative PCRs, clearance, or symptom resolution characterized the recovered Cohort 3 donors. These data belong to a study of blood T cell repertoires in COVID-19. The CDR3 runs to 13 residues. Germline assignment: CDR1 SGHTA and CDR2 FQGNSA. Trimming removed 5 bases from V and 1 base from J, with 8 bases in between.

The sequenced sample was PBMCs or T cells enriched from blood (not recorded which). The rearrangement links TRBV7-2 to TRBJ1-2, with unresolved D. The clonotype originates from a woman between 25 and 40 years old who had recovered from COVID-19. The CDR3 loop reads CASSPRNNYGYTF. The CDR3 coding sequence is TGTGCCAGCAGCCCCAGGAATAACTATGGCTACACCTTC.